The subject of this entry is one TCR beta chain. The V and J ends lost 6 bases and 3 bases respectively, with 8 bases between them. Germline V gene lookup returns CDR1 SEHNR and CDR2 FQNEAQ (reference sequence). CDR3 length: 13 amino acids. A multiplex PCR was run with 60 Vbeta primers and 13 Jbeta primers. Clones were read by immunoSEQ multiplex PCR, and TCRdb kept only the in-frame ones, dropping some. The sample has 75,000 to 80,000 clones. This entry is derived from a study of cytomegalovirus exposure and HLA in healthy donors. The origin of this receptor is a young man in good health and CMV-seropositive. What was sequenced was PBMCs. This rearrangement joins TRBV7-9 to TRBJ1-4; D perhaps matches TRBD1 (5 bases). CDR3: CASRTGANEKLFF. CDR3 coding DNA: TGTGCCAGCAGGACGGGGGCTAATGAAAAACTGTTTTTT.